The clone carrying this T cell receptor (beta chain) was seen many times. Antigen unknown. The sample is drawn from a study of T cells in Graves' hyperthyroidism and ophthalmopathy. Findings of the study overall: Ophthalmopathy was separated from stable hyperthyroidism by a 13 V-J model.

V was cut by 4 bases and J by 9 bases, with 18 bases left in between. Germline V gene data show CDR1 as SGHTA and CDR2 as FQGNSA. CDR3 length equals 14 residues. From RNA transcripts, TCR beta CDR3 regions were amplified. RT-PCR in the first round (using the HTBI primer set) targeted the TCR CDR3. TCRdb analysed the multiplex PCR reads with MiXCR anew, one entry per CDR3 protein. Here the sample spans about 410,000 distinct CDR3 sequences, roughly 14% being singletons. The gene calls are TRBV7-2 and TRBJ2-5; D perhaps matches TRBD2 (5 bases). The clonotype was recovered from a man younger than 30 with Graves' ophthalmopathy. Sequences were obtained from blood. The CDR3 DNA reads TGTGCCAGCAGCTCCCAAGCGGCACCATCGGCCCAGTACTTC. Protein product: CASSSQAAPSAQYF.